This TCR beta chain was sequenced for a study of blood T cell repertoires in COVID-19. Study as a whole: Specimens from acute and convalescent COVID-19 originated in the United States, Italy and Spain. PBMCs, B-cell-depleted T cells, or T cells were the source of the cDNA or gDNA that made up the material.

Profiled with immunoSEQ multiplex PCR; TCRdb holds only in-frame clones, not every one. Counted here are fewer than 400,000 clones, 70% to 90% occurring once; the ten biggest clones make up less than 2.5%. V lost 5 bases to trimming and J lost 5 bases, with 15 bases between them. Germline values: CDR1 SGHTA, CDR2 FQGTGA. This CDR3 spans 14 amino acids. The study drew participants aged about 18 to 89 years from approximately 25 US areas. Points on this clone: This specimen includes other DNA sequences encoding the same CDR3.

The sample was PBMCs or T cells enriched from blood (not recorded which). The J gene is TRBJ2-5, the V gene TRBV7-3; D is possibly TRBD2 (7 bases). This clonotype was sampled from a man in his thirties or forties who had recovered from COVID-19. CDR3 protein: CASSLGGPGETQYF. Written as DNA, the CDR3 is TGTGCCAGCAGCCTGGGGGGGCCTGGCGAGACCCAGTACTTC.